Below, 20 T cell receptor beta chains from the same sample are listed, as sequenced in a study of T cells in Graves' hyperthyroidism and ophthalmopathy. Template material for amplifying TCR beta CDR3 regions consisted of RNA transcripts. HTBI primers were the set used in a first-round RT-PCR of the TCR CDR3. Using its own MiXCR run on the multiplex PCR reads, TCRdb lists one record per CDR3 protein. The sample has about 510,000 distinct CDR3 sequences, around 15% seen once. The sample taken for sequencing was blood. The receptors were sampled from a woman in her forties with Graves' hyperthyroidism.

In the case of this clonotype: An end of the junction does not agree with germline; a read error may underlie this. V is TRBV9 and J is TRBJ2-2, with a possible D match to TRBD2 (7 bases). This CDR3 is built from 18 residues. From germline, CDR1 is SGDLS and CDR2 YYNGEE. CDR3 nucleotides: TGTGCCAGCAGCGTAGAGGGAGGGGCAGGGGCGAACACCGGGGAGCTGTTTTTC. Protein sequence: CASSVEGGAGANTGELFF.

This clonotype was seen repeatedly, ten times or more. The CDR3 loop reads CASSSAQSNTEAFF. In DNA, the CDR3 is TGCGCCAGCAGCTCGGCCCAGTCAAACACTGAAGCTTTCTTT. The V call is TRBV5-1, the J call TRBJ1-1; D is undetermined. CDR3 length equals 14 residues. Germline lookup yields CDR1 SGHRS and CDR2 YFSETQ. Trimming took off 3 bases at V and 2 bases at J, with 11 bases between the two ends.

This clonotype has a count of ten or more. V gene TRBV28 combines with J gene TRBJ2-1, with D maybe TRBD1 (6 bases). The length of the CDR3 is 14 residues. CDR1 is MDHEN, CDR2 SYDVKM, per germline. V lost 2 bases, J lost 9 bases, and 14 bases lay in between. The CDR3: CASSLGGPGPEQFF. The CDR3 DNA reads TGTGCCAGCAGTTTAGGGGGCCCGGGGCCTGAGCAGTTCTTC.

This clonotype was recorded at least ten times. J is TRBJ1-5 and V is TRBV2; the match to TRBD1 covers 9 bases. The CDR3 is 16 amino acids. Trimming removed 7 bases from V and 3 bases from J; junction bases left unmatched: 10. CDR1 is SNHLY, CDR2 FYNNEI, per germline. The CDR3 sequence is CASTAAGTGNNQPQHF. The CDR3 DNA reads TGTGCCAGCACCGCCGCTGGGACAGGGAACAATCAGCCCCAGCATTTT.

In regard to this clonotype: This may arise from a read error, as a much more abundant clone is one base away. This chain uses TRBV27 with TRBJ2-3, with TRBD2 matching 13 bases. Germline CDR1 reads MNHEY; CDR2 reads SMNVEV (reference sequence). The CDR3 spans 16 residues. The CDR3, as DNA: TGTGCCAGCAGTCAAGGGACTAGCGGGATTACAGGTACGCAGTATTTT. Residues: CASSQGTSGITGTQYF.

This clonotype was detected ten times or more. The V gene is TRBV30, the J gene TRBJ2-6; D gene ambiguous. The CDR3 has 13 residues. CDR1 is GTSNPN, CDR2 SVGIG, per germline (reference sequence). Trimming took off 6 bases at V and 2 bases at J, with 8 bases between the two ends. CDR3 coding DNA: TGTGCCTGCCTTCGACCTGGGGCCAACGTCCTGACTTTC. Its protein product is CACLRPGANVLTF.

This clonotype has a handful of counts. In DNA, the CDR3 is TGTGCCAGCAGCTCCGGGACAGGGGAAGACGAGCAGTACTTC. Translation gives CASSSGTGEDEQYF. The V call is TRBV7-9, the J call TRBJ2-7; TRBD1 matches 10 bases. CDR1 and CDR2 (germline): SEHNR, FQNEAQ (reference sequence). V lost 4 bases to trimming and J lost 5 bases; unmatched junction nucleotides: 5. This CDR3 is built from 14 residues. Full variable domain (rest looked up from reference TRBV7-9 and TRBJ2-7): DTGVSQNPRHKITKRGQNVTFRCDPISEHNRLYWYRQTLGQGPEFLTYFQNEAQLEKSRLLSDRFSAERPKGSFSTLEIQRTEQGDSAMYLCASSSGTGEDEQYFGPGTRLTVT.

This clonotype was detected ten times or more. V and J are TRBV3-1 and TRBJ2-5; 10 bases agree with TRBD2. This CDR3 is built from 13 residues. Germline lookup yields CDR1 LGHDT and CDR2 YNNKEL (reference sequence). Germline trimming cut 9 bases from V and 1 base from J; bases unmatched to any gene: 2. The CDR3 reads CASLAGGQETQYF. The CDR3 DNA is TGTGCCAGTTTAGCGGGAGGCCAAGAGACCCAGTACTTC.

This clonotype appeared many times. The chain joins TRBV12-3 or TRBV12-4 to TRBJ2-2, with no clear D. The germline V and J ends were trimmed by 1 base and 1 base, with 7 bases remaining between them. The CDR3 has 15 amino acids. This CDR3 is CASSLVTVNTGELFF. The CDR3 nucleotides are TGTGCCAGCAGTTTAGTTACCGTGAACACCGGGGAGCTGTTTTTT.

V and J are TRBV7-9 and TRBJ1-2; perhaps TRBD1 as D (6 bases). V lost 5 bases to trimming and J lost 4 bases, with 14 bases between them. The length of the CDR3 is 14 residues. Looked up from germline, CDR1 is SEHNR and CDR2 is FQNEAQ (reference sequence). The CDR3 protein is CASSPGGGFYGYTF. CDR3 coding DNA: TGTGCCAGCAGCCCCGGAGGGGGGTTCTATGGCTACACCTTC.

The chain recombines TRBV4-1 with TRBJ2-1, with a weak D call TRBD2 (5 bases). V lost 3 bases and J 12 bases, leaving 12 bases between the germline ends. This CDR3 contains 12 residues. Germline CDR1 reads MGHRA; CDR2 reads YSYEKL. The DNA of the CDR3 is TGCGCCAGCAGCCAGCGAGAGGGCGGGCAGTTCTTC. Its translation is CASSQREGGQFF.

V and J are TRBV24-1 and TRBJ1-1; 10 bases match TRBD1. V was clipped by 3 bases and J by 1 base; unmatched bases: 10. The CDR3 has 18 amino acids. Per the germline V gene, CDR1 is KGHDR and CDR2 is SFDVKD. The CDR3 DNA reads TGTGCCACCAGTGATCTCCGGACAGGGGGGGGGACGAACACTGAAGCTTTCTTT. Translating gives CATSDLRTGGGTNTEAFF.

The chain joins TRBV14 to TRBJ2-1, with a tentative D call TRBD2 (6 bases). CDR1 SGHDN and CDR2 FVKESK come from the germline V gene. Between the trimmed V and J ends, which lost 0 bases and 10 bases, there was a span of 13 bases. The CDR3 length is 14 residues. Here the CDR3 reads CASSQELASGEQFF. As DNA, the CDR3 is TGTGCCAGCAGCCAAGAACTAGCTTCTGGAGAGCAGTTCTTC.

Comment on this clonotype: A read error may be the cause here, since a much bigger clone is one base away. The chain has TRBV7-8 and TRBJ1-2; D not certain. Trimming took off 4 bases at V and 10 bases at J, with 13 bases between the two ends. The CDR3 sequence is 12 residues long. Germline-derived CDR1 and CDR2 are SGHVS and FQNEAQ. The CDR3 loop reads CASSSSGVVYTF. In DNA form, the CDR3 reads TGTGCCAGCAGCTCTAGCGGGGTTGTCTACACCTTC.

A remark on this clonotype: A much larger clonotype is one base distant, so this may be a read error. The chain links TRBV6-1 to TRBJ1-3; D remains ambiguous. This CDR3 comprises 15 residues. Looked up from germline, CDR1 is MNHNS and CDR2 is SASEGT. Here the CDR3 reads CASRRTGLSGNTVYF. CDR3 sequence (DNA): TGTGCCAGCAGAAGAACGGGCCTCTCTGGAAACACCGTATATTTT.

This clonotype was recorded at least ten times. The chain links TRBV6-1 to TRBJ2-3; D might be TRBD2 (5 bases). V lost 2 bases, J lost 0 bases, and 9 bases lay in between. This CDR3 comprises 15 residues. Germline V gives CDR1 MNHNS, CDR2 SASEGT. The CDR3 region is CASSESTGSTDTQYF. For the CDR3, the DNA is TGTGCCAGCAGTGAAAGCACGGGGAGCACAGATACGCAGTATTTT.

At least ten counts were recorded for this clonotype. The J gene is TRBJ2-3, the V gene TRBV18, with 10 nucleotides matching TRBD2. The CDR3 has 16 amino acids. Unmatched junction bases numbered 3, after V lost 3 bases and J lost 0 bases. Germline V gives CDR1 KGHSH, CDR2 LQKENI. In DNA, the CDR3 is TGTGCCAGCTCACCGGTGACTAGCGGGAGCACAGATACGCAGTATTTT. It is translated as CASSPVTSGSTDTQYF. The whole variable domain, filled in from reference TRBV18 and TRBJ2-3, reads NAGVMQNPRHLVRRRGQEARLRCSPMKGHSHVYWYRQLPEEGLKFMVYLQKENIIDESGMPKERFSAEFPKEGPSILRIQQVVRGDSAAYFCASSPVTSGSTDTQYFGPGTRLTVL.

In this sample, this clonotype turned up many times. The chain carries TRBV11-2 and TRBJ2-7, with D unclear. V lost 2 bases to trimming and J lost 6 bases, with 14 bases between them. There are 14 residues in the CDR3. CDR1 and CDR2 (germline): SGHAT, FQNNGV. CDR3 nucleotide sequence: TGTGCCAGCAGCTTACCGTCTACCTCCGGCGAGCAGTACTTC. Its translation is CASSLPSTSGEQYF.

In this sample, this clonotype turned up many times. The V gene is TRBV7-8, the J gene TRBJ2-2, with a possible D match to TRBD2 (6 bases). The CDR3 sequence is 15 residues long. Germline loops: CDR1 SGHVS, CDR2 FQNEAQ. Between the trimmed V and J ends, which lost 4 bases and 5 bases, there was a span of 14 bases. CDR3 nucleotide sequence: TGTGCCAGCAGCTCCCTGATTAGCGGAACCGGGGAGCTGTTTTTT. Protein product: CASSSLISGTGELFF. The full variable domain, in which reference TRBV7-8 and TRBJ2-2 provide the parts outside the CDR3, is GAGVSQSPRYKVAKRGQDVALRCDPISGHVSLFWYQQALGQGPEFLTYFQNEAQLDKSGLPSDRFFAERPEGSVSTLKIQRTQQEDSAVYLCASSSLISGTGELFFGEGSRLTVL.

This clonotype was seen only a few times. The chain couples TRBV19 to TRBJ2-7; D gene uncertain. The V gene lost 3 bases and the J gene lost 2 bases, with 8 bases spanning the gap. The V gene's germline CDR1 is LNHDA and CDR2 SQIVND (reference sequence). This CDR3 region has 13 residues. CDR3 in DNA: TGTGCCAGTAGTATCGGTGATACCTACGAGCAGTACTTC. Translating gives CASSIGDTYEQYF.